This passage covers 28 T cell receptor beta chains from one sample sequenced in a study of beta chain features in type 1 diabetes. Isolated RNA was reverse transcribed in full, so expressed TCRB transcripts were sequenced. Repertoires were generated with immunoSEQ multiplex PCR, while TCRdb's copy carries only in-frame clones and drops some. This sample carries hundreds of thousands of clones, roughly 31% of them seen once, and the ten largest clones take roughly 0.066%. The source material was naive CD4+ T cells from blood. The receptor set was obtained from a man between 18 and 29 years old in good health.

The rearrangement uses TRBV29-1 and TRBJ2-7; 8 positions match TRBD1. The junction had 5 bases not matched to a gene; V was cut back by 7 bases and J by 3 bases. This CDR3 is 12 amino acids long. From germline, CDR1 is SQVTM and CDR2 ANQGSEA. CDR3 bases: TGCAGCGCTGCGGGACAGGTCTACGAGCAGTACTTC. The encoded protein is CSAAGQVYEQYF.

This clone was seen more than once but under ten times. The chain combines TRBV6-5 with TRBJ2-1, with D maybe TRBD2 (6 bases). Trimming removed 7 bases at V and 4 bases at J, with 14 bases between. Germline CDR1 reads MNHEY; CDR2 reads SVGAGI. The CDR3 loop spans 14 amino acids. In nucleotides, the CDR3 is TGTGCCAGCACGTCCGGGAGTGCGTACAATGAGCAGTTCTTC. Protein sequence: CASTSGSAYNEQFF.

The rearrangement uses TRBV14 and TRBJ2-7; D unclear. CDR3 length: 13 residues. Germline lookup yields CDR1 SGHDN and CDR2 FVKESK. V dropped 5 bases and J dropped 2 bases, with 10 bases sitting between them. The CDR3 DNA reads TGTGCCAGCAGCAACCGGGCTACCTACGAGCAGTACTTC. As protein: CASSNRATYEQYF. Complete variable domain (other parts from reference TRBV14 and TRBJ2-7): EAGVTQFPSHSVIEKGQTVTLRCDPISGHDNLYWYRRVMGKEIKFLLHFVKESKQDESGMPNNRFLAERTGGTYSTLKVQPAELEDSGVYFCASSNRATYEQYFGPGTRLTVT.

V gene TRBV10-3 combines with J gene TRBJ2-3, with 8 bases fitting TRBD1. The V gene's germline CDR1 is ENHRY and CDR2 SYGVKD. The CDR3 runs 14 residues. CDR3 nucleotide sequence: TGTGCTTCACAGGGGGAGTTTTCCCCAGATACGCAGTATTTT. Its protein is CASQGEFSPDTQYF.

Only a few counts were recorded for this clone. The chain links TRBV29-1 to TRBJ2-7; no definite D call. The length of the CDR3 is 12 residues. CDR1 and CDR2 from the germline V gene are SQVTM and ANQGSEA. V dropped 5 bases and J dropped 2 bases, with 10 bases sitting between them. The CDR3 region is CSVSPQPYEQYF. The CDR3, as DNA: TGCAGCGTTTCTCCCCAACCCTACGAGCAGTACTTC.

The chain combines TRBV9 with TRBJ2-1, with TRBD2 matching over 14 bases. The CDR3 is 17 residues long. The ends lost 3 bases at V and 7 bases at J; junction bases unmatched: 9. Germline V CDR1 and CDR2: SGDLS, YYNGEE. The DNA of the CDR3 is TGTGCCAGCAGCGGGGGGACTAGCGGGAGAGCCCTGAATGAGCAGTTCTTC. It is translated as CASSGGTSGRALNEQFF. Complete variable domain (other parts from reference TRBV9 and TRBJ2-1): DSGVTQTPKHLITATGQRVTLRCSPRSGDLSVYWYQQSLDQGLQFLIQYYNGEERAKGNILERFSAQQFPDLHSELNLSSLELGDSALYFCASSGGTSGRALNEQFFGPGTRLTVL.

The genes are TRBV4-2 and TRBJ2-7; the D is unclear. Between the trimmed V and J ends, which lost 1 base and 0 bases, there was a span of 4 bases. The germline gives CDR1 LGHNA, CDR2 YNFKEQ. This CDR3 comprises 13 residues. For the CDR3, the DNA is TGTGCCAGCAGCCAAGGCAGCTCCTACGAGCAGTACTTC. Its translation: CASSQGSSYEQYF.

With regard to this clone: This specimen includes other DNA sequences encoding the same CDR3. The chain uses TRBV29-1 and TRBJ2-2, with D possibly being TRBD2 (5 bases). Deletions cut 7 bases from V and 2 bases from J, with 5 bases between. The CDR3 runs 11 residues. Germline V lookup: CDR1 SQVTM, CDR2 ANQGSEA. CDR3 sequence: CSGTNTGELFF. For the CDR3, the DNA is TGCAGCGGGACTAACACCGGGGAGCTGTTTTTT.

This sequence joins TRBV12-5 and TRBJ2-3; D remains unclear. Germline V gives CDR1 LGHNT, CDR2 FRNRAP. This CDR3 is built from 14 residues. V lost 6 bases and J lost 1, with 11 bases in between. The CDR3 DNA follows: TGTGCTAGTGGAGCCCCTGGCCGCACAGATACGCAGTATTTT. This codes for CASGAPGRTDTQYF.

This clone was picked up a small number of times. CDR3 amino acids: CASSSGGWNEQFF. CDR3 nucleotide sequence: TGTGCCAGCTCATCGGGAGGGTGGAATGAGCAGTTCTTC. The chain couples TRBV18 to TRBJ2-1; 8 bases are a match to TRBD2. After removal of 5 bases from V and 7 bases from J, the junction contained 4 bases not matched to a gene. CDR1 and CDR2 (germline): KGHSH, LQKENI. The CDR3 contains 13 residues.

The CDR3 is CASSPWGQGWDTQYF. The CDR3 coding sequence is TGTGCCAGCAGCCCTTGGGGGCAGGGGTGGGATACGCAGTATTTT. This chain uses TRBV7-2 with TRBJ2-3; tentatively, D is TRBD1 (6 bases). Germline CDR1 is SGHTA and CDR2 is FQGNSA. Deletions cut 5 bases from V and 6 bases from J, with 18 bases between. The CDR3 spans 15 residues.

The table lists this clone with a count of one. The chain recombines TRBV4-1 with TRBJ2-7; a possible D gene is TRBD2 (5 bases). The germline V gene has CDR1 MGHRA and CDR2 YSYEKL. The CDR3 loop spans 14 amino acids. V was shortened by 3 bases and J by 6 bases, with 15 bases between the two germline ends. The DNA for the CDR3 is TGCGCCAGCAGCCACACCCCCGCGGCGGGCGAGCAGTACTTC. Amino acids: CASSHTPAAGEQYF.

The genes are TRBV2 and TRBJ2-2; D not resolved. V lost 1 base and J 5 bases, leaving 5 bases between the germline ends. CDR1 is SNHLY, CDR2 FYNNEI, per germline. CDR3 length equals 13 residues. The DNA of the CDR3 is TGTGCCAGCAGTGAAGTCGAGACCGGGGAGCTGTTTTTT. Protein sequence: CASSEVETGELFF. The whole variable domain, remainder taken from reference TRBV2 and TRBJ2-2, is EPEVTQTPSHQVTQMGQEVILRCVPISNHLYFYWYRQILGQKVEFLVSFYNNEISEKSEIFDDQFSVERPDGSNFTLKIRSTKLEDSAMYFCASSEVETGELFFGEGSRLTVL.

Regarding this clone: One end of the junction varies from germline; a read error may be responsible. Other DNA variants within this sample encode the same CDR3. V is TRBV30 and J is TRBJ2-1; TRBD1 aligns across 11 bases. Germline loops: CDR1 GTSNPN, CDR2 SVGIG (reference sequence). The CDR3 sequence is 16 residues long. The CDR3 loop is CAWSVKRSRGQGGLVF. The CDR3, as DNA: TGTGCCTGGAGTGTAAAGAGGTCTAGGGGACAGGGGGGGTTGGTCTTC. The variable domain in full, with the rest retrieved from reference TRBV30 and TRBJ2-1, is SQTIHQWPATLVQPVGSPLSLECTVEGTSNPNLYWYRQAAGRGLQLLFYSVGIGQISSEVPQNLSASRPQDRQFILSSKKLLLSDSGFYLCAWSVKRSRGQGGLVFGPGTRLTVL.

This clone came up a few times. The V and J genes are TRBV2 and TRBJ2-3, with D hard to call. The CDR3 consists of 11 residues. Trimming removed 5 bases at V and 6 bases at J, with 6 bases between. Germline V lookup: CDR1 SNHLY, CDR2 FYNNEI. For the CDR3, the DNA is TGTGCCAGCAGTAAGGTGGATACGCAGTATTTT. This translates into CASSKVDTQYF.

CDR3 residues: CASRFLAGGQEQYF. As DNA, the CDR3 is TGTGCCAGCAGGTTCCTAGCGGGAGGACAAGAGCAGTACTTC. The chain is built from TRBV2 and TRBJ2-7, with 11 positions matching TRBD2. The CDR3 spans 14 residues. V lost 6 bases and J lost 7; bases outside the gene matches: 8. CDR1 SNHLY and CDR2 FYNNEI come from the germline V gene. The full variable domain, in which reference TRBV2 and TRBJ2-7 provide the parts outside the CDR3, is EPEVTQTPSHQVTQMGQEVILRCVPISNHLYFYWYRQILGQKVEFLVSFYNNEISEKSEIFDDQFSVERPDGSNFTLKIRSTKLEDSAMYFCASRFLAGGQEQYFGPGTRLTVT.

The rearrangement joins TRBV9 to TRBJ2-1; 8 positions match TRBD2. CDR3 length: 17 amino acids. Germline V lookup: CDR1 SGDLS, CDR2 YYNGEE. Trimming removed 0 bases from V and 3 bases from J; junction bases left unmatched: 8. This chain's CDR3 is CASSVDGGGTHYNEQFF. Here the CDR3 DNA reads TGTGCCAGCAGCGTAGATGGCGGGGGGACCCACTACAATGAGCAGTTCTTC.

This clone was recorded a few times. The chain recombines TRBV29-1 with TRBJ2-3; 7 nucleotides match TRBD1. The CDR3 has 15 amino acids. Germline V gene sequence: CDR1 SQVTM, CDR2 ANQGSEA. The junction had 11 bases not matched to a gene; V was cut back by 4 bases and J by 4 bases. The CDR3 sequence: CSVAGTVLVPDTQYF. In DNA form, the CDR3 reads TGCAGCGTTGCGGGGACAGTGTTGGTCCCAGATACGCAGTATTTT.

The CDR3 is CASSSYSGSSYEQYF. DNA of the CDR3: TGTGCCAGTAGTAGTTACAGTGGGAGCTCCTACGAGCAGTACTTC. The genes are TRBV19 and TRBJ2-7; maybe TRBD2 (5 bases). The CDR3 covers 15 residues. The germline V gene has CDR1 LNHDA and CDR2 SQIVND (reference sequence). Trimming shortened V by 4 bases and J by 0 bases, and 13 bases separated the two germline ends.

This sequence joins TRBV30 and TRBJ1-1; weak D call: TRBD1 (6 bases). V was shortened by 1 base and J by 8 bases, with 8 bases between the two germline ends. Germline loops: CDR1 GTSNPN, CDR2 SVGIG (reference sequence). The CDR3 has 11 residues. This CDR3 is CAWSGGGEAFF. The CDR3 DNA follows: TGTGCCTGGAGTGGCGGGGGCGAAGCTTTCTTT.

The chain recombines TRBV6-1 with TRBJ2-7, with TRBD1 identical over 10 bases. V lost 6 bases and J lost 4; bases outside the gene matches: 9. Germline CDR1 and CDR2: MNHNS and SASEGT. This CDR3 region has 15 residues. CDR3 sequence (DNA): TGTGCCAGCAGCAAACCAGACAGGGGGCAGTACGAGCAGTACTTC. This codes for CASSKPDRGQYEQYF.

The chain links TRBV30 to TRBJ2-7; 8 nucleotides match TRBD2. Germline V gene sequence: CDR1 GTSNPN, CDR2 SVGIG (reference sequence). Trimming at V came to 1 base and at J to 6 bases, leaving 11 bases not matched to a gene. The CDR3 is 15 amino acids. CDR3 nucleotide sequence: TGTGCCTGGAGTGCAGGGACTAGTAGGGGAGGCGAGCAGTACTTC. Its translation is CAWSAGTSRGGEQYF.

The V call is TRBV28, the J call TRBJ2-7; 9 bases are shared with TRBD1. Germline V lookup: CDR1 MDHEN, CDR2 SYDVKM. This CDR3 comprises 16 residues. The V and J ends lost 5 bases and 7 bases, in that order; junction bases with no gene match: 15. DNA of the CDR3: TGTGCCAGCAGTGACGATTCCGGGACAGGGTGGAGTGAGCAGTACTTC. Translated: CASSDDSGTGWSEQYF.

The chain is built from TRBV9 and TRBJ1-3; D gene unclear. Germline assignment: CDR1 SGDLS and CDR2 YYNGEE. Trimming stripped 3 bases from V and 0 bases from J, with 10 bases between. The CDR3 contains 15 residues. The CDR3 region is CASSADRSSGNTIYF. The CDR3 bases are TGTGCCAGCAGCGCGGACCGGAGCTCTGGAAACACCATATATTTT. Based on the CDR3 plus reference TRBV9 and TRBJ1-3, the full variable domain is DSGVTQTPKHLITATGQRVTLRCSPRSGDLSVYWYQQSLDQGLQFLIQYYNGEERAKGNILERFSAQQFPDLHSELNLSSLELGDSALYFCASSADRSSGNTIYFGEGSWLTVV.

The chain links TRBV7-2 to TRBJ2-7, with D tentatively TRBD1 (6 bases). Trimming pared 6 bases from V and 7 bases from J, leaving 22 bases between. Germline V gene lookup returns CDR1 SGHTA and CDR2 FQGNSA. This CDR3 contains 15 residues. CDR3: CASRKADRSSVEQYF. DNA of the CDR3: TGTGCCAGCAGAAAGGCAGACAGGTCGTCGGTAGAGCAGTACTTC.

This chain connects TRBV10-3 to TRBJ2-2, with unresolved D. This CDR3 is 13 amino acids long. Germline CDR1 reads ENHRY; CDR2 reads SYGVKD. The germline V and J ends were trimmed by 1 base and 6 bases, with 6 bases remaining between them. The CDR3 region has the DNA TGTGCCATCAGTGAGTTAGGCGCCGGGGAGCTGTTTTTT. The encoded protein is CAISELGAGELFF.

The chain employs TRBV11-2 and TRBJ2-1; 13 bases are a match to TRBD2. The germline gives CDR1 SGHAT, CDR2 FQNNGV. Trimming cost V 5 bases and J 4 bases; bases outside gene matches: 5. The CDR3 extends over 16 amino acids. The CDR3 DNA sequence: TGTGCCAGCAGCCTCGGGACTAGCGGGGATTACAATGAGCAGTTCTTC. It encodes CASSLGTSGDYNEQFF.

As regards this clone: This sample also contains other DNA sequences that code for the same CDR3. The chain combines TRBV20-1 with TRBJ2-1; unclear D gene. The germline gives CDR1 DFQATT, CDR2 SNEGSKA (reference sequence). V lost 3 bases, J lost 3 bases, and 3 bases lay in between. The length of the CDR3 is 11 residues. The CDR3 coding sequence is TGCAGTGCTAGTAGCTACAATGAGCAGTTCTTC. The encoded protein is CSASSYNEQFF.